The 19 T cell receptor beta chains below were found in one sample sequenced in a study of Ad26.COV2.S vaccination and SARS-CoV-2 variants. Documented treatment: 19 received Ad26.COV2.S at low or high dose, single or two shots; 5 received placebo; per-sample allocation not given. On day 63 after the first injection, vaccine and placebo recipients gave samples. Assay: immunoSEQ multiplex PCR; the TCRdb copy retains only in-frame clones and omits some. This sample has some 500,000 clones, with 75% to 90% found just once. Sequencing used peripheral blood, obtained in a trial of Ad26.COV2.S vaccine versus placebo. These receptors all stem from a person aged 18-65 years who received the Ad26.COV2.S COVID-19 vaccine or a placebo.

The rearrangement joins TRBV5-6 to TRBJ2-5, with D tentatively TRBD1 (6 bases). The germline gives CDR1 SGHDT, CDR2 YYEEEE. CDR3 length: 14 amino acids. V lost 2 bases and J lost 5, with 13 bases in between. The CDR3 region has the DNA TGTGCCAGCAGCTTAGGGGGTATCGTGGAGACCCAGTACTTC. Translating gives CASSLGGIVETQYF.

This clone was counted once. The rearrangement links TRBV5-1 to TRBJ2-1; tentative D call: TRBD2 (6 bases). The CDR3 has 17 residues. CDR1 SGHRS and CDR2 YFSETQ come from the germline V gene. V lost 2 bases, J lost 5 bases, and 20 bases lay in between. The CDR3 DNA is TGCGCCAGCAGCTTTGGCTACTCTAGCGCGGTTAACAATGAGCAGTTCTTC. Translated, it gives CASSFGYSSAVNNEQFF.

The chain links TRBV28 to TRBJ2-7, with no clear D. CDR3 size: 14 residues. Germline V CDR1 and CDR2: MDHEN, SYDVKM. Trimming stripped 2 bases from V and 2 bases from J, with 10 bases between. CDR3 sequence reads: CASSLTGPPYEQYV. Here the CDR3 DNA reads TGTGCCAGCAGTTTAACGGGCCCCCCCTACGAGCAGTACGTC.

The chain carries TRBV11-2 and TRBJ2-2; TRBD2 matches 10 bases. This CDR3 has 14 residues. The J segment lost 5 bases and the V segment lost 6 bases, leaving 3 bases of the junction unmatched. Germline lookup yields CDR1 SGHAT and CDR2 FQNNGV. In nucleotides, the CDR3 is TGTGCCAGCAGGCTAGCGGGAGCTACCGGGGAGCTGTTTTTT. It codes for CASRLAGATGELFF.

The chain employs TRBV28 and TRBJ2-6; TRBD1 agrees at 8 bases. The ends lost 7 bases at V and 2 bases at J; junction bases unmatched: 16. Germline CDR1 and CDR2: MDHEN and SYDVKM. The CDR3 has 19 amino acids. The chain's CDR3 is CASTHPGARGRPGANVLTF. CDR3 DNA: TGTGCCAGCACCCACCCCGGAGCCAGGGGGCGGCCTGGGGCCAACGTCCTGACTTTC.

The chain combines TRBV11-3 with TRBJ2-3; TRBD1 is a possible D gene (6 bases). The CDR3 has 13 amino acids. Germline CDR1 reads SGHNT; CDR2 reads YENEEA. The germline V and J ends were trimmed by 5 bases and 7 bases, with 13 bases remaining between them. CDR3 loop: CASSKDSSYTQYF. In DNA form, the CDR3 reads TGTGCCAGCAGCAAGGACAGTAGCTATACGCAGTATTTT.

This rearrangement joins TRBV7-2 to TRBJ2-1; D gene unclear. Germline CDR1 reads SGHTA; CDR2 reads FQGNSA. The ends were cut back, 4 bases at V and 8 bases at J, with 9 bases in the middle. This CDR3 is 12 amino acids long. The CDR3 protein is CASSSDRYEQFF. The CDR3 DNA reads as TGTGCCAGCAGCTCGGACCGTTATGAGCAGTTCTTC.

V usage is TRBV18 and J usage is TRBJ1-4, with D unresolved. Germline CDR1 is KGHSH and CDR2 is LQKENI. This CDR3 region has 16 residues. The ends were cut back, 3 bases at V and 6 bases at J, with 17 bases in the middle. CDR3 bases: TGTGCCAGCTCACCCGGTGTGTTGGAGGCCGATGAAAAACTGTTTTTT. Protein: CASSPGVLEADEKLFF.

The chain carries TRBV29-1 and TRBJ2-3, with 7 bases aligning to TRBD1. CDR1 SQVTM and CDR2 ANQGSEA come from the germline V gene. V shed 5 bases and J 0 bases; nucleotides not matched to a gene: 8. The CDR3 is 15 amino acids. CDR3 DNA: TGCAGCGTTAACAGGGGTCCTCTTAGCACAGATACGCAGTATTTT. This translates into CSVNRGPLSTDTQYF.

The chain links TRBV5-1 to TRBJ2-4, with D perhaps TRBD1 (6 bases). V lost 0 bases, J lost 6 bases, and 13 bases lay in between. The CDR3 contains 15 residues. The germline V gene has CDR1 SGHRS and CDR2 YFSETQ. The CDR3 DNA reads as TGCGCCAGCAGCTTGGAAAGACCACAGGGAAACATTCAGTACTTC. This codes for CASSLERPQGNIQYF.

V usage is TRBV7-8 and J usage is TRBJ2-3, with D maybe TRBD1 (7 bases). The CDR3 has 17 residues. Germline V gives CDR1 SGHVS, CDR2 FQNEAQ. V lost 5 bases to trimming and J lost 2 bases, with 20 bases between them. The CDR3 region is CASSHSTGRLSTDTQYF. CDR3 sequence (DNA): TGTGCCAGCAGCCACTCGACAGGGAGGCTTTCCACAGATACGCAGTATTTT.

Worth noting for this clone: Other DNA variants within this sample encode the same CDR3. The V call is TRBV28, the J call TRBJ2-5, with TRBD2 as a possible D gene (6 bases). CDR1 and CDR2 from the germline V gene are MDHEN and SYDVKM. CDR3 length equals 15 residues. V was cut by 4 bases and J by 1 base, with 13 bases left in between. As DNA, the CDR3 is TGTGCCAGCAGTTCCCTAGGGACTGCCCAAGAGACCCAGTACTTC. Protein sequence: CASSSLGTAQETQYF.

The genes are TRBV6-5 and TRBJ1-2; no definite D call. V was trimmed by 5 bases and J by 2 bases, leaving 6 bases between them. The CDR3 spans 12 residues. Germline V lookup: CDR1 MNHEY, CDR2 SVGAGI. The CDR3 spells CASSLGNYGYTF. The DNA for the CDR3 is TGTGCCAGCAGTCTAGGGAACTATGGCTACACCTTC.

This clone has only a few counts. This chain connects TRBV24-1 to TRBJ1-2; D call uncertain. Germline CDR1 and CDR2: KGHDR and SFDVKD. The CDR3 loop spans 13 amino acids. V lost 3 bases and J 4 bases, leaving 8 bases between the germline ends. The CDR3 DNA reads as TGTGCCACCAGTGATAATCCCCCCTATGGCTACACCTTC. Translation: CATSDNPPYGYTF.

The V call is TRBV7-2, the J call TRBJ1-1; a possible D gene is TRBD1 (6 bases). In germline, CDR1 is SGHTA, CDR2 FQGNSA. There are 15 residues in the CDR3. Trimming took 6 bases from V and 7 from J, leaving 21 bases between them. The CDR3 here is CASRSRDTTYREAFF. The DNA for the CDR3 is TGTGCCAGCAGGTCCCGGGACACGACCTACCGTGAAGCTTTCTTT.

This clone was seen a few times. The V call is TRBV4-3, the J call TRBJ1-3; 10 bases agree with TRBD1. The J segment lost 0 bases and the V segment lost 3 bases, leaving 14 bases of the junction unmatched. Per the germline V gene, CDR1 is LGHNA and CDR2 is YSLEER. This CDR3 is 20 amino acids long. The chain's CDR3 is CASSHGTGTGAPSSGNTIYF. In DNA, the CDR3 is TGCGCCAGCAGCCACGGGACCGGGACAGGGGCCCCCTCCTCTGGAAACACCATATATTTT.

The V gene is TRBV12-3 or TRBV12-4, the J gene TRBJ1-2; possible D gene TRBD1, 6 bases. The CDR3 totals 12 residues. V was trimmed by 6 bases and J by 8 bases, leaving 13 bases between them. The CDR3 spells CASSGGPRGYTF. Written as DNA, the CDR3 is TGTGCCAGCAGCGGGGGGCCTCGGGGCTACACCTTC.

The rearrangement joins TRBV18 to TRBJ1-4; no clear D. The ends were cut back, 1 base at V and 6 bases at J, with 12 bases in the middle. From germline, CDR1 is KGHSH and CDR2 LQKENI. The CDR3 consists of 15 residues. CDR3: CASSPQSGRDEKLFF. CDR3 nucleotide sequence: TGTGCCAGCTCACCACAGTCAGGACGGGATGAAAAACTGTTTTTT.

This clone was counted a single time. The J gene is TRBJ2-7, the V gene TRBV18; maybe TRBD1 (5 bases). The V gene lost 2 bases and the J gene lost 1 base, with 6 bases spanning the gap. The CDR3 contains 13 residues. From germline, CDR1 is KGHSH and CDR2 LQKENI. In DNA form, the CDR3 reads TGTGCCAGCTCACCAGGGGCATCCTACGAGCAGTACTTC. Translating it yields CASSPGASYEQYF.